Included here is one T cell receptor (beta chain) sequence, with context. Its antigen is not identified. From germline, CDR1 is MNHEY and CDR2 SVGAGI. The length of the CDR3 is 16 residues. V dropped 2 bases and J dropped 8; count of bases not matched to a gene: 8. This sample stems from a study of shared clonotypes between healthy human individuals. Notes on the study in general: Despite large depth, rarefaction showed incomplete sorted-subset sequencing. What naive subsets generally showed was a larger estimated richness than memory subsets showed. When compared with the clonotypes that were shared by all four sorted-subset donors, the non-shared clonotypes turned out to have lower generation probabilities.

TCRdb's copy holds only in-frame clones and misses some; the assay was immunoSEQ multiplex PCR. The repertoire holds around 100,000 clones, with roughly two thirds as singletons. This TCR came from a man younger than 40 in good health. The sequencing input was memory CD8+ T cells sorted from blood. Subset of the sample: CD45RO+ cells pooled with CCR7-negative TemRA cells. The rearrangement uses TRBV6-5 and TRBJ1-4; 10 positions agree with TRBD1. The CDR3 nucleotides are TGTGCCAGCAGTTACAGTCAGGGACAGGGGCGCGAAAAACTGTTTTTT. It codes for CASSYSQGQGREKLFF.